The 32 T cell receptor beta chains listed next were all sequenced from one sample in a study of blood T cell repertoires in COVID-19. Generated by immunoSEQ multiplex PCR, the TCRdb table keeps only in-frame clones and is missing some. The sample has approximately 100,000 clones; approximately 85% are singletons. Sequencing input: peripheral blood. The receptors shown here come from a human donor in a cohort sampled during active COVID-19.

The V gene is TRBV29-1, the J gene TRBJ1-1, with a possible D match to TRBD1 (6 bases). This CDR3 has 15 residues. Germline CDR1 is SQVTM and CDR2 is ANQGSEA. V was pared by 7 bases and J by 0 bases, with 18 bases between. In nucleotides, the CDR3 is TGCAGCGCCGGGGGGCGTGGAAGCCTGAACACTGAAGCTTTCTTT. Translating gives CSAGGRGSLNTEAFF.

This chain links TRBV7-9 with TRBJ2-3; 9 bases agree with TRBD2. In germline, CDR1 is SEHNR, CDR2 FQNEAQ (reference sequence). CDR3 size: 16 residues. Trimming at V came to 2 bases and at J to 2 bases, leaving 5 bases not matched to a gene. CDR3: CASSLKAGGYTDTQYF. In DNA, the CDR3 is TGTGCCAGCAGCTTAAAAGCGGGAGGATACACAGATACGCAGTATTTT.

The gene calls are TRBV5-4 and TRBJ1-2; 7 bases are a match to TRBD1. V was clipped by 4 bases and J by 2 bases; unmatched bases: 5. Germline V CDR1 and CDR2: SGHNT, YYREEE (reference sequence). The CDR3 spans 14 residues. As DNA, the CDR3 is TGTGCCAGCAGCCTCGGGACAGCAAACTATGGCTACACCTTC. This encodes CASSLGTANYGYTF.

CDR3 sequence (DNA): TGTGCCAGCAGCTTACGGGGGGGTGAGCAGTTCTTC. It encodes CASSLRGGEQFF. The V and J genes are TRBV7-2 and TRBJ2-1; 8 positions match TRBD2. Trimming at V came to 2 bases and at J to 9 bases, leaving 0 bases not matched to a gene. The CDR3 is made up of 12 amino acids. Germline CDR1 is SGHTA and CDR2 is FQGNSA.

The V and J genes are TRBV19 and TRBJ1-5, with D maybe TRBD1 (6 bases). CDR3 length equals 15 residues. V lost 3 bases and J lost 3, with 12 bases in between. Germline CDR1 LNHDA, CDR2 SQIVND (reference sequence). This chain's CDR3 is CASSMSRDTNQPQHF. CDR3 coding DNA: TGTGCCAGTAGTATGTCCCGGGACACCAATCAGCCCCAGCATTTT.

The chain links TRBV6-5 to TRBJ1-5; D is undetermined. V lost 10 bases and J lost 6, with 19 bases in between. The CDR3 covers 14 residues. In germline, CDR1 is MNHEY, CDR2 SVGAGI. CDR3 DNA sequence: TGTGCCATCGAGGGAGGCCTGGCTGGTCAGCCCCAGCATTTT. Encoded protein: CAIEGGLAGQPQHF.

This clone was seen a single time. V usage is TRBV7-2 and J usage is TRBJ2-5, with TRBD2 matching over 7 bases. The CDR3 has 16 amino acids. Germline CDR1 SGHTA, CDR2 FQGNSA. V lost 1 base to trimming and J lost 5 bases; unmatched junction nucleotides: 10. The CDR3 DNA reads as TGTGCCAGCAGCTTAGAACTGGGGGAGGGCCGGGAGACCCAGTACTTC. Encoded protein: CASSLELGEGRETQYF.

The V and J genes are TRBV29-1 and TRBJ2-7; 7 bases are a match to TRBD2. With V trimmed by 4 bases and J by 3 bases, 0 bases remained unmatched. In germline, CDR1 is SQVTM, CDR2 ANQGSEA. This CDR3 region has 11 residues. The CDR3 bases are TGCAGCGTTGCTAGCGGCTACGAGCAGTACTTC. It specifies CSVASGYEQYF.

The chain uses TRBV27 and TRBJ2-7; the match to TRBD2 covers 9 bases. CDR1 and CDR2 (germline): MNHEY, SMNVEV (reference sequence). The length of the CDR3 is 14 residues. Trimming removed 2 bases from V and 8 bases from J; junction bases left unmatched: 7. The CDR3 region is CASSLGSGRTQQYF. Written as DNA, the CDR3 is TGTGCCAGCAGTTTAGGAAGCGGGAGGACACAGCAGTACTTC.

The chain recombines TRBV19 with TRBJ2-1, with 12 bases identical to TRBD2. V trimming: 4 bases; J trimming: 9 bases; junction bases outside the gene matches: 7. This CDR3 spans 15 amino acids. CDR1 and CDR2 from the germline V gene are LNHDA and SQIVND (reference sequence). The CDR3 region is CASSTSSGRAAEQFF. The CDR3 nucleotides read TGTGCCAGTAGTACCTCTAGCGGGAGGGCCGCTGAGCAGTTCTTC.

This clone was found a few times. This chain links TRBV6-4 with TRBJ1-2; 9 positions agree with TRBD1. Germline V gene lookup returns CDR1 MRHNA and CDR2 SNTAGT. The CDR3 has 15 residues. Germline trimming cut 5 bases from V and 5 bases from J; bases unmatched to any gene: 9. CDR3 bases: TGTGCCAGCAGTTTGAATACAGGGGGCCTTTATGGCTACACCTTC. Protein: CASSLNTGGLYGYTF.

The chain links TRBV9 to TRBJ2-7; D remains ambiguous. Trimming took off 2 bases at V and 1 base at J, with 10 bases between the two ends. The CDR3 contains 14 residues. From germline, CDR1 is SGDLS and CDR2 YYNGEE. The CDR3 is CASSVTLLSYEQYF. For the CDR3, the DNA is TGTGCCAGCAGCGTTACTTTGTTGTCCTACGAGCAGTACTTC.

Here the CDR3 reads CASSFNNQPQHF. The CDR3 DNA follows: TGTGCCAGCAGCTTTAATAATCAGCCCCAGCATTTT. V usage is TRBV5-6 and J usage is TRBJ1-5, with D uncertain. The CDR3 is 12 amino acids. Germline CDR1 is SGHDT and CDR2 is YYEEEE. Trimming took 2 bases from V and 4 from J, leaving 4 bases between them.

The rearrangement joins TRBV5-4 to TRBJ2-1, with D possibly matching TRBD2 (6 bases). Germline CDR1 and CDR2: SGHNT and YYREEE (reference sequence). Trimming took off 0 bases at V and 8 bases at J, with 12 bases between the two ends. The CDR3 runs 14 residues. CDR3 in DNA: TGTGCCAGCAGCTTGGCAGTAGCGGACCATGAGCAGTTCTTC. Its translation: CASSLAVADHEQFF.

CDR3 nucleotide sequence: TGTGCCAGCAGCTTAGGTTCGGAGACCCAGTACTTC. Translation: CASSLGSETQYF. V gene TRBV7-2 combines with J gene TRBJ2-5, with D hard to call. Germline loops: CDR1 SGHTA, CDR2 FQGNSA. Trimming shortened V by 1 base and J by 5 bases, and 5 bases separated the two germline ends. The CDR3 sequence is 12 residues long.

The genes are TRBV15 and TRBJ1-2; D gene uncertain. Trimming stripped 5 bases from V and 1 base from J, with 8 bases between. The CDR3 runs 13 residues. CDR1 and CDR2 (germline): LNHNV, YYDKDF (reference sequence). The CDR3: CATSVDLNYGYTF. CDR3 DNA sequence: TGTGCCACCAGCGTAGATCTTAACTATGGCTACACCTTC.

The rearrangement joins TRBV7-4 to TRBJ1-3; possible D gene TRBD1, 5 bases. CDR3 length equals 15 residues. The ends were cut back, 3 bases at V and 3 bases at J, with 12 bases in the middle. CDR1 and CDR2 from the germline V gene are SGHVT and SQSDAQ. The CDR3 nucleotides are TGTGCCAGCAGCTTTGCGGGGGTCGGTGGAAACACCATATATTTT. Protein: CASSFAGVGGNTIYF.

The chain employs TRBV5-3 and TRBJ1-3; the match to TRBD1 covers 7 bases. TRBV5-3 is an ORF for which the function is uncertain. CDR3 size: 15 residues. V shed 5 bases and J 4 bases; nucleotides not matched to a gene: 9. In DNA form, the CDR3 reads TGTGCCAGAAGTTGCCCCTGGGGACAGGGAAACACCATATATTTT. Translating it yields CARSCPWGQGNTIYF.

The chain carries TRBV7-2 and TRBJ2-7; TRBD2 might be the D (5 bases). Trimming took 3 bases from V and 4 from J, leaving 10 bases between them. Germline V lookup: CDR1 SGHTA, CDR2 FQGNSA. The CDR3 length is 13 residues. The CDR3 nucleotides read TGTGCCAGCAGCTTTGGGAGTAGGTACGAGCAGTACTTC. Its translation is CASSFGSRYEQYF.

The chain joins TRBV28 to TRBJ1-4; unclear D gene. Germline V gene sequence: CDR1 MDHEN, CDR2 SYDVKM. This CDR3 spans 16 amino acids. The V end was cut by 1 base, the J end by 3 bases, with 12 bases between. As DNA, the CDR3 is TGTGCCAGCAGTTTATTATCGCGAACAGCTAATGAAAAACTGTTTTTT. Its translation is CASSLLSRTANEKLFF. Filled out from reference TRBV28 and TRBJ1-4, the complete variable domain reads DVKVTQSSRYLVKRTGEKVFLECVQDMDHENMFWYRQDPGLGLRLIYFSYDVKMKEKGDIPEGYSVSREKKERFSLILESASTNQTSMYLCASSLLSRTANEKLFFGSGTQLSVL.

V usage is TRBV5-1 and J usage is TRBJ2-1; 12 bases align to TRBD2. V dropped 1 base and J dropped 9; count of bases not matched to a gene: 5. Germline assignment: CDR1 SGHRS and CDR2 YFSETQ. CDR3 length equals 15 residues. The CDR3 protein is CASSLSSGGAGEQFF. The CDR3 DNA sequence: TGCGCCAGCAGCTTGTCTAGCGGGGGGGCGGGTGAGCAGTTCTTC.

The J gene is TRBJ2-5, the V gene TRBV6-1, with TRBD2 matching over 12 bases. Losses at the gene ends were 2 bases for V and 3 bases for J; bases not matched to a gene: 4. This CDR3 comprises 16 residues. Germline V lookup: CDR1 MNHNS, CDR2 SASEGT. CDR3 loop: CASSETLAGGKETQYF. DNA of the CDR3: TGTGCCAGCAGTGAAACTCTAGCGGGGGGGAAAGAGACCCAGTACTTC.

The chain is built from TRBV9 and TRBJ2-7; D gene ambiguous. With 2 bases removed from V and 2 bases from J, the gap between germline ends came to 11 bases. The CDR3 totals 14 residues. Germline V gene sequence: CDR1 SGDLS, CDR2 YYNGEE. In DNA form, the CDR3 reads TGTGCCAGCAGCGTGTCCCAGCGTGCCTACGAGCAGTACTTC. This translates into CASSVSQRAYEQYF. Supplemented by reference TRBV9 and TRBJ2-7, the full variable domain reads DSGVTQTPKHLITATGQRVTLRCSPRSGDLSVYWYQQSLDQGLQFLIQYYNGEERAKGNILERFSAQQFPDLHSELNLSSLELGDSALYFCASSVSQRAYEQYFGPGTRLTVT.

The chain recombines TRBV5-6 with TRBJ2-3; TRBD1 agrees at 7 bases. The CDR3 runs to 14 residues. CDR1 and CDR2 from the germline V gene are SGHDT and YYEEEE. Unmatched junction bases numbered 1, after V lost 3 bases and J lost 0 bases. The CDR3 DNA follows: TGTGCCAGCAGCTGGGACAGTAGCACAGATACGCAGTATTTT. This translates into CASSWDSSTDTQYF.

The chain is built from TRBV7-3 and TRBJ1-5; D remains unclear. CDR1 is SGHTA, CDR2 FQGTGA, per germline. CDR3 length: 13 amino acids. V gave up 3 bases and J gave up 4 bases, with 7 bases separating them. The DNA for the CDR3 is TGTGCCAGCAGCTTGGGCCCTAATCAGCCCCAGCATTTT. This codes for CASSLGPNQPQHF. The full variable domain, rest sourced from reference TRBV7-3 and TRBJ1-5, is GAGVSQTPSNKVTEKGKYVELRCDPISGHTALYWYRQSLGQGPEFLIYFQGTGAADDSGLPNDRFFAVRPEGSVSTLKIQRTERGDSAVYLCASSLGPNQPQHFGDGTRLSIL.

The chain carries TRBV7-9 and TRBJ1-1, with TRBD1 identical over 9 bases. Losses at the gene ends were 1 base for V and 3 bases for J; bases not matched to a gene: 0. The CDR3 is 14 residues long. Germline CDR1 is SEHNR and CDR2 is FQNEAQ (reference sequence). The CDR3 bases are TGTGCCAGCAGCTTAGGACAGGGGGACACTGAAGCTTTCTTT. Protein sequence: CASSLGQGDTEAFF.

The chain recombines TRBV5-1 with TRBJ2-1; 12 nucleotides line up with TRBD2. CDR3 length equals 18 residues. V lost 0 bases, J lost 9 bases, and 13 bases stayed unmatched. From germline, CDR1 is SGHRS and CDR2 YFSETQ. The CDR3 sequence: CASSLGNWTSGEDGEQFF. CDR3 nucleotide sequence: TGCGCCAGCAGCTTGGGAAATTGGACTAGCGGGGAGGACGGTGAGCAGTTCTTC.

The V and J genes are TRBV3-1 (or the pseudogene TRBV3-2) and TRBJ1-1; D uncertain. The CDR3 loop spans 12 amino acids. Between the trimmed V and J ends, which lost 1 base and 4 bases, there was a span of 4 bases. Germline CDR1 reads LGHDT; CDR2 reads YNNKEL (reference sequence). The CDR3 here is CASSQASTEAFF. CDR3 sequence (DNA): TGTGCCAGCAGCCAAGCTAGCACTGAAGCTTTCTTT.

This chain connects TRBV11-2 to TRBJ1-1; the D gene is possibly TRBD1 (6 bases). V lost 2 bases and J 0 bases, leaving 16 bases between the germline ends. There are 17 residues in the CDR3. Germline-derived CDR1 and CDR2 are SGHAT and FQNNGV. The CDR3 loop reads CASSLRRGGTLNTEAFF. The CDR3 DNA is TGTGCCAGCAGCTTAAGGCGGGGGGGCACTTTGAACACTGAAGCTTTCTTT. The full variable domain, in which reference TRBV11-2 and TRBJ1-1 provide the parts outside the CDR3, is EAGVAQSPRYKIIEKRQSVAFWCNPISGHATLYWYQQILGQGPKLLIQFQNNGVVDDSQLPKDRFSAERLKGVDSTLKIQPAKLEDSAVYLCASSLRRGGTLNTEAFFGQGTRLTVV.

The chain recombines TRBV28 with TRBJ1-2, with D perhaps TRBD1 (6 bases). This CDR3 is built from 15 residues. With 5 bases removed from V and 5 bases from J, the gap between germline ends came to 18 bases. CDR1 and CDR2 from the germline V gene are MDHEN and SYDVKM. The CDR3 loop is CASSTPPRQAYGYTF. CDR3 sequence (DNA): TGTGCCAGCAGTACCCCCCCTAGACAGGCGTATGGCTACACCTTC.

This chain joins TRBV7-3 and TRBJ1-1; possibly TRBD1 for D (6 bases). The CDR3 runs 14 residues. With 5 bases removed from V and 4 bases from J, the gap between germline ends came to 14 bases. From germline, CDR1 is SGHTA and CDR2 FQGTGA. This chain's CDR3 is CASSVQGTGTEAFF. CDR3 DNA sequence: TGTGCCAGCAGCGTACAGGGAACGGGCACTGAAGCTTTCTTT.

The rearrangement links TRBV30 to TRBJ1-6, with TRBD1 matching over 8 bases. V shed 5 bases and J 5 bases; nucleotides not matched to a gene: 5. Germline V gene sequence: CDR1 GTSNPN, CDR2 SVGIG (reference sequence). This CDR3 spans 14 amino acids. The CDR3 bases are TGTGCCTGGGCCAGGGGGCCGGATAATTCACCCCTCCACTTT. Its protein product is CAWARGPDNSPLHF. Full variable domain (missing parts from reference TRBV30 and TRBJ1-6): SQTIHQWPATLVQPVGSPLSLECTVEGTSNPNLYWYRQAAGRGLQLLFYSVGIGQISSEVPQNLSASRPQDRQFILSSKKLLLSDSGFYLCAWARGPDNSPLHFGNGTRLTVT.